This T cell receptor (beta chain) emerged from a study of blood T cell repertoires in COVID-19. Overall study: PBMCs, B-cell-depleted T cells, or T cells provided the cDNA or gDNA that made up the material.

The table lists this clone with a count of one. CDR1 is SQVTM and CDR2 is ANQGSEA in the germline V gene. V lost 7 bases, J lost 4 bases, and 4 bases stayed unmatched. CDR3 size: 13 residues. Original processing methods: Counts of nucleated cells, estimated from reference gene primer amplification, were obtained. The assay was immunoSEQ multiplex PCR, and TCRdb's table has in-frame clones only and misses some. That table furnishes V, J and clone size, whereas the DNA furnished D and trimming. The data show 270,000 or so clones, about 89% seen once. The genes are TRBV29-1 and TRBJ2-5; 12 nucleotides align to TRBD2. The sequence was obtained from a man aged 40-49 years with active or convalescent COVID-19. Sample: peripheral blood. In DNA form, the CDR3 reads TGCAGCGCAAAGACTAGCGGGGGAGAGACCCAGTACTTC. Translated: CSAKTSGGETQYF.